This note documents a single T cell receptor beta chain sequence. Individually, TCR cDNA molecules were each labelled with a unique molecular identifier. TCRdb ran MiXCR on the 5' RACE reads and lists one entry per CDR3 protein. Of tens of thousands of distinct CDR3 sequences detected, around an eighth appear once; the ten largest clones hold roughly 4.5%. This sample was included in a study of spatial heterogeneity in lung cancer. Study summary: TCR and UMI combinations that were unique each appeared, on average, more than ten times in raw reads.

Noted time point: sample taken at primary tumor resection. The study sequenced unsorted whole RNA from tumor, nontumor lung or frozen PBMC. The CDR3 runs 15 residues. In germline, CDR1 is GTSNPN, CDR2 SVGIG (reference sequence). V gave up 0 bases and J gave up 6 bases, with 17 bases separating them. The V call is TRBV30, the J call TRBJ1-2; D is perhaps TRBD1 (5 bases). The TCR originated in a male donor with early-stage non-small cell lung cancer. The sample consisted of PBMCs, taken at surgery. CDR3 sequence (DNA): TGTGCCTGGAGTGTACTAGGTGGGGGGTTGGATGGCTACACCTTC. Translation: CAWSVLGGGLDGYTF.